A selection of T cell receptor beta chains follows, all from one sample in a study of blood T cells in healthy people across ages. Using its own MiXCR run on the 5' RACE reads, TCRdb lists one record per CDR3 protein. The table records 700,000 or so distinct CDR3 sequences, 20% to 25% of them present only once. Sequencing input: blood. The receptor source for this set is a man aged 65-85 years in good health. The CDR3 runs from the conserved cysteine through the conserved F or W.

V gene	J gene	CDR3 length	CDR3 protein
TRBV7-2	TRBJ2-1	14	CASSFSGVSVEQFF
TRBV12-3/TRBV12-4	TRBJ2-5	15	CASSFGGLFRETQYF
TRBV14	TRBJ2-1	15	CASRPLTGLNNEQFF
TRBV11-2	TRBJ2-3	12	CASNQLANTQYF
TRBV12-3/TRBV12-4	TRBJ2-3	16	CASSSLGGGRPDTQYF
TRBV6-2/TRBV6-3	NA	14	CASRLTTSSAEQFF
TRBV5-1	TRBJ2-3	16	CASSLGRREGTDTQYF
TRBV11-2	TRBJ1-4	14	CASSFGAANEKLFF
TRBV20-1	TRBJ2-5	14	CSAERPSKQETQYF
TRBV6-5	TRBJ2-5	13	CASRTGGLKTQYF
TRBV20-1	TRBJ2-3	15	CSASPRTSRADTQYF
TRBV5-1	TRBJ1-1	14	CASSQDREVTEAFF
TRBV7-9	TRBJ1-4	15	CASSSTRGANEKLFF
TRBV12-3/TRBV12-4	TRBJ2-3	16	CASSLGTTVVGDTQYF
TRBV12-3/TRBV12-4	TRBJ1-3	16	CASRSPGKPSGNTIYF
TRBV28	NA	13	CASSPYINHEQYF
TRBV10-3	TRBJ1-1	15	CAIGARSSLNTEAFF
TRBV4-1	TRBJ1-4	14	CASSQGNGNEKLFF
TRBV20-1	TRBJ1-2	15	CSARAGPRANYGYTF
TRBV29-1	TRBJ1-2	13	CSVGAGANYGYTF
TRBV7-6	TRBJ1-4	13	CASSPTGFEKLFF
TRBV6-5	TRBJ1-1	12	CASSVGQTEAFF
TRBV6-6	TRBJ1-3	16	CASSYSRGGDGNTIYF
TRBV5-1	TRBJ2-5	14	CASSLGPRQETQYF
TRBV3-1	TRBJ2-5	15	CASSTGLAAGETQYF
TRBV11-3	TRBJ2-5	16	CASSLPDRDDRETQYF
TRBV10-3	TRBJ2-3	15	CAISESRDGTDTQYF
TRBV20-1	TRBJ1-2	15	CSATRTQGARYGYTF
TRBV12-3/TRBV12-4	TRBJ1-2	13	CASSLAGLYGYTF
TRBV15	TRBJ2-5	16	CATSKGGSGKKETQYF
TRBV9	TRBJ2-3	16	CASSVEVTSASDTQYF
TRBV5-1	TRBJ2-5	12	CASRRDQETQYF
TRBV3-1	TRBJ2-1	14	CASSPLMGNNEQFF
TRBV11-2	TRBJ2-1	16	CASSFIPGLAANEQFF
TRBV6-5	NA	19	CASSYRRSETRLSSYEQYF
TRBV12-3/TRBV12-4	TRBJ2-1	15	CASSPPGANGAEQFF
TRBV10-2	TRBJ2-5	17	CASSDPRLAGKQETQYF
TRBV12-3/TRBV12-4	TRBJ1-2	16	CASSTGPQGANYGYTF
TRBV28	TRBJ2-5	14	CASSFPGVGLNQYF
TRBV2	TRBJ1-3	14	CASSEEGGGNTIYF
TRBV2	TRBJ2-5	14	CASSGSWAKETQYF
TRBV28	TRBJ2-1	15	CASTASGTGRNEQFF
TRBV4-1	TRBJ1-4	15	CASSRGEGTNEKLFF
TRBV27	TRBJ2-7	13	CASSSPPSYEQYF
TRBV29-1	TRBJ2-3	11	CSATGLDTQYF
TRBV5-1	TRBJ1-6	15	CASSKTGDQNSPLHF
TRBV19	TRBJ1-3	16	CASSTGQALGGNTIYF
TRBV11-2	TRBJ2-7	15	CASSRGTGGIYEQYF
TRBV7-6	TRBJ2-7	16	CASSLGAAGSSYEQYF
TRBV5-5	TRBJ1-1	15	CASSLGGALNTEAFF
TRBV7-7	TRBJ1-1	17	CASSLGPRASGDTEAFF